The 19 T cell receptor beta chains below come from one sample, sequenced in a study of T cells after yellow fever vaccination (dated by TCRdb to about 2019). The treatment or condition label for this specimen denotes: live attenuated yellow fever vaccine strain. Library generation was performed with 5' RACE. Data came from an Illumina HiSeq 2500. In TCRdb, the public reads were trimmed at Q25 with fastp and aligned with MiXCR, with productive beta chains retained. CDR3 protein duplicates are merged, each entry listing the most common genes and DNA. Recorded for this sample are about 500,000 distinct CDR3 sequences; roughly a sixth of them occurred a single time. The ten largest clones represent around 16% of the sample. The source material was PBMCs, sampled 4 to 6 days after the first yellow fever vaccination. The receptors derive from a young man who received the YFV17D yellow fever vaccine.

The rearrangement joins TRBV11-2 to TRBJ2-5; a possible D gene is TRBD1 (6 bases). Germline CDR1 is SGHAT and CDR2 is FQNNGV. The CDR3 loop spans 14 amino acids. The V and J ends lost 5 bases and 7 bases respectively, with 17 bases between them. In nucleotides, the CDR3 is TGTGCCAGCAGCCCTCTTAAGGGGGATGGGACCCAGTACTTC. This codes for CASSPLKGDGTQYF.

This chain joins TRBV4-1 and TRBJ2-7; D may be TRBD1 (7 bases). Germline V gene sequence: CDR1 MGHRA, CDR2 YSYEKL. CDR3 length: 15 amino acids. V lost 5 bases to trimming and J lost 5 bases, with 19 bases between them. CDR3 in amino acids: CASSSTGGRGNEQYV. CDR3 bases: TGCGCCAGCAGCTCAACCGGGGGCAGGGGGAACGAGCAGTACGTC.

The chain is built from TRBV20-1 and TRBJ2-1, with TRBD2 identical over 7 bases. The CDR3 is made up of 14 amino acids. CDR1 DFQATT and CDR2 SNEGSKA come from the germline V gene (reference sequence). Trimming cost V 2 bases and J 4 bases; bases outside gene matches: 5. CDR3 DNA sequence: TGCAGTGCTAGACCTAGCGGCTCTTACAATGAGCAGTTCTTC. Protein sequence: CSARPSGSYNEQFF.

This clonotype was recorded many times. The chain combines TRBV6-2 or TRBV6-3 with TRBJ2-2, with a possible D match to TRBD1 (6 bases). Germline-derived CDR1 and CDR2 are MNHEY and SVGEGT. The CDR3 spans 13 residues. V lost 6 bases, J lost 5 bases, and 10 bases lay in between. Written as DNA, the CDR3 is TGTGCCAGCAGATCCCAGGGGACCGGGGAGCTGTTTTTT. The encoded protein is CASRSQGTGELFF.

About this clonotype itself: One junction end disagrees with the germline gene, perhaps due to a read error. The chain carries TRBV5-1 and TRBJ2-3; D is possibly TRBD1 or TRBD2 (5 bases each). The CDR3 runs to 12 residues. Germline values: CDR1 SGHRS, CDR2 YFSETQ. DNA for the CDR3: TGCGCCAGCAGATTGGGGGCAGATACGCAGTATTTT. Protein product: CASRLGADTQYF.

The gene calls are TRBV7-9 and TRBJ1-6, with 7 bases identical to TRBD1. The CDR3 is 15 amino acids. The germline CDR1 and CDR2 sequences are SEHNR and FQNEAQ (reference sequence). V gave up 5 bases and J gave up 9 bases; unmatched junction bases: 10. As DNA, the CDR3 is TGTGCCAGCAGCCATACCGACAGGGAGGCTTCACCCCTCCACTTT. Protein product: CASSHTDREASPLHF.

This clonotype has only one observation. The V gene is TRBV12-3 or TRBV12-4, the J gene TRBJ2-3, with D possibly called TRBD1 or TRBD2 (5 bases each). The CDR3 is made up of 13 amino acids. Trimming took off 7 bases at V and 2 bases at J, with 10 bases between the two ends. The CDR3 coding sequence is TGTGCCAGCATCTCCGGGGCCACAGATACGCAGTATTTT. Protein product: CASISGATDTQYF.

The chain combines TRBV12-3 or TRBV12-4 with TRBJ2-3; 7 positions match TRBD1. There are 15 residues in the CDR3. Trimming took 8 bases from V and 7 from J; bases not matched to a gene: 15. In nucleotides, the CDR3 is TGTGCCAGCGGTGCCGGGACAGCTGAACGCAATACGCAGTATTTT. Residues: CASGAGTAERNTQYF.

This clonotype was observed at least ten times. The chain recombines TRBV6-5 with TRBJ1-2; TRBD1 is a possible D gene (6 bases). The CDR3 has 13 amino acids. The ends were cut back, 6 bases at V and 4 bases at J, with 12 bases in the middle. Germline V gene sequence: CDR1 MNHEY, CDR2 SVGAGI. CDR3 residues: CASRAGQFYGYTF. CDR3 nucleotides: TGTGCCAGCAGAGCCGGACAGTTCTATGGCTACACCTTC.

This clonotype has a count of ten or more. The CDR3 coding sequence is TGTGCCAGCAGTTTGCACAGGAATCAGCCCCAGCATTTT. This translates into CASSLHRNQPQHF. The J gene is TRBJ1-5, the V gene TRBV12-3 or TRBV12-4, with D possibly being TRBD1 (5 bases). CDR3 length: 13 amino acids. Trimming shortened V by 3 bases and J by 4 bases, and 7 bases separated the two germline ends.

This clonotype was found many times. This rearrangement joins TRBV12-3 or TRBV12-4 to TRBJ2-2; a possible D gene is TRBD1 (6 bases). CDR3 length equals 16 residues. V shed 8 bases and J shed 2 bases, with 18 bases lying between them. The CDR3 sequence is CASGDPGHRNTGELFF. In DNA, the CDR3 is TGTGCCAGCGGCGATCCGGGACACAGAAACACCGGGGAGCTGTTTTTT.

This clonotype was found a few times. The V call is TRBV7-2, the J call TRBJ2-1; D uncertain. Germline V gene lookup returns CDR1 SGHTA and CDR2 FQGNSA. The length of the CDR3 is 16 residues. Deletions cut 6 bases from V and 3 bases from J, with 18 bases between. CDR3 sequence (DNA): TGTGCCAGCAGTCCCGTGGCAAGGGCGGTCTACAATGAGCAGTTCTTC. As protein: CASSPVARAVYNEQFF.

This chain links TRBV7-9 with TRBJ1-6, with a possible D match to TRBD1 (6 bases). Germline V lookup: CDR1 SEHNR, CDR2 FQNEAQ (reference sequence). The V and J ends lost 4 bases and 0 bases respectively, with 13 bases between them. The CDR3 is 17 residues long. CDR3 residues: CASSSITGNSYNSPLHF. The CDR3 DNA follows: TGTGCCAGCAGCTCAATAACAGGGAACTCCTATAATTCACCCCTCCACTTT.

This clonotype was picked up many times. V usage is TRBV5-5 and J usage is TRBJ2-1, with TRBD2 identical over 12 bases. The CDR3 runs to 16 residues. Trimming took 0 bases from V and 3 from J; bases not matched to a gene: 1. Germline V gene sequence: CDR1 SGHKS, CDR2 YYEKEE (reference sequence). DNA of the CDR3: TGTGCCAGCAGCTTGGGACTAGCGGGGGTCTACAATGAGCAGTTCTTC. It encodes CASSLGLAGVYNEQFF.

This chain uses TRBV2 with TRBJ1-1; perhaps TRBD1 as D (5 bases). Trimming cost V 0 bases and J 6 bases, with 14 bases left between them. The germline CDR1 and CDR2 sequences are SNHLY and FYNNEI. The CDR3 runs 15 residues. The CDR3 loop is CASSEAWGRYSEAFF. The CDR3 nucleotides are TGTGCCAGCAGTGAAGCGTGGGGCAGGTACTCTGAAGCTTTCTTT.

This chain joins TRBV20-1 and TRBJ1-6; D gene uncertain. The CDR3 length is 14 residues. CDR1 and CDR2 (germline): DFQATT, SNEGSKA (reference sequence). The V gene lost 3 bases and the J gene lost 10 bases, with 16 bases spanning the gap. The CDR3 nucleotides are TGCAGTGCTAGTGGAGGAGCGGGGTTCTCACCCCTCCACTTT. Residues: CSASGGAGFSPLHF.

The V and J genes are TRBV7-3 and TRBJ2-1, with a weak D call TRBD1 (6 bases). The CDR3 length is 15 residues. The V end lost 5 bases, the J end lost 2 bases, and 13 bases lay between the germline ends. The germline V gene has CDR1 SGHTA and CDR2 FQGTGA. For the CDR3, the DNA is TGTGCCAGCAGCAACTGGGGGCGCCCCTACAATGAGCAGTTCTTC. This sequence encodes CASSNWGRPYNEQFF.

V and J are TRBV20-1 and TRBJ2-1; TRBD2 might be the D (5 bases). The CDR3 loop spans 13 amino acids. Trimming stripped 6 bases from V and 8 bases from J, with 17 bases between. CDR1 and CDR2 (germline): DFQATT, SNEGSKA (reference sequence). Written as DNA, the CDR3 is TGCAGTGCCCCGGACTGGCGGTGGGATGAGCAGTTCTTC. Its translation: CSAPDWRWDEQFF.

There are a few counts of this clonotype. The genes are TRBV14 and TRBJ1-1, with TRBD1 matching 7 bases. This CDR3 spans 16 amino acids. Unmatched junction bases numbered 8, after V lost 4 bases and J lost 0 bases. Germline V CDR1 and CDR2: SGHDN, FVKESK. CDR3 loop: CASSPKPGQLNTEAFF. CDR3 in DNA: TGTGCCAGCAGCCCAAAACCGGGACAGCTGAACACTGAAGCTTTCTTT.